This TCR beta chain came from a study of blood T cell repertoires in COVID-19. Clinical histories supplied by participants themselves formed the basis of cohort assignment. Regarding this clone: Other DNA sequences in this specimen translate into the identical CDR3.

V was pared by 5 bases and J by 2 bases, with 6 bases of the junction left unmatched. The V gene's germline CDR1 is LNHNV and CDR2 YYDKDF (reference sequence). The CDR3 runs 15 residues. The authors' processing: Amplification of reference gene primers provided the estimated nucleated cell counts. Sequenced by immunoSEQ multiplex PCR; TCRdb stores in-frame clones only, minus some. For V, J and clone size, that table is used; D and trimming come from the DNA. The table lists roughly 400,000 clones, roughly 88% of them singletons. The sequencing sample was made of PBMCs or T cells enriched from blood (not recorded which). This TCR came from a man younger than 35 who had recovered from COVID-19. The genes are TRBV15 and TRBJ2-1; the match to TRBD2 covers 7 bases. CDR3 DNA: TGTGCCACCAGCCGAGGGAGGGGAACCTACAATGAGCAGTTCTTC. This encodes CATSRGRGTYNEQFF.